This TCR beta chain comes out of a study of blood T cell repertoires in COVID-19. Background on the study: The United States, Italy and Spain were the sources of the acute and convalescent COVID-19 samples.

Clones were read by immunoSEQ multiplex PCR, and TCRdb kept only the in-frame ones, dropping some. The sample has 220,000 or so clones, 84% seen once. This clone was detected a few times. V was trimmed by 4 bases and J by 0 bases, leaving 13 bases between them. This CDR3 is 16 amino acids long. Germline V CDR1 and CDR2: SGDLS, YYNGEE. The TCR originated in a woman aged 40-49 years who had recovered from COVID-19. The chain joins TRBV9 to TRBJ2-2; no firm D call. Sequenced sample: PBMCs or T cells enriched from blood (not recorded which). The CDR3 reads CASSPRGDSNTGELFF. The CDR3 coding sequence is TGTGCCAGCAGCCCACGAGGAGACTCGAACACCGGGGAGCTGTTTTTT. The full variable domain, in which reference TRBV9 and TRBJ2-2 provide the parts outside the CDR3, is DSGVTQTPKHLITATGQRVTLRCSPRSGDLSVYWYQQSLDQGLQFLIQYYNGEERAKGNILERFSAQQFPDLHSELNLSSLELGDSALYFCASSPRGDSNTGELFFGEGSRLTVL.